This TCR beta chain emerged from a study of CD8 T cells in ankylosing spondylitis. Overall study results and limits: Prior literature has documented some motif variants in synovial fluid and blood from reactive arthritis. Blood of patients with ankylosing spondylitis appeared to be characterized by a TCR beta motif of eight highly homologous variants.

The CDR3 loop spans 18 amino acids. Trimming pared 6 bases from V and 3 bases from J, leaving 21 bases between. Germline-derived CDR1 and CDR2 are MDHEN and SYDVKM. This clonotype was picked up a small number of times. Its antigen is undetermined. TCRdb re-analysed the 5' RACE reads in MiXCR, keeping a single row per CDR3 protein. The table includes 400,000 or so distinct CDR3 sequences, 20% to 30% detected once. The clonotype was recovered from a male donor with ankylosing spondylitis. The sample was blood, either unsorted or a sorted T cell fraction (not recorded which). The V gene is TRBV28, the J gene TRBJ2-6, with D perhaps TRBD1 (6 bases). The CDR3 DNA reads TGTGCCAGCAGCGCGCCAGGGGCCCCTCCTTTTGGGGCCAACGTCCTGACTTTC. Its protein product is CASSAPGAPPFGANVLTF. The whole variable domain, remainder taken from reference TRBV28 and TRBJ2-6, is DVKVTQSSRYLVKRTGEKVFLECVQDMDHENMFWYRQDPGLGLRLIYFSYDVKMKEKGDIPEGYSVSREKKERFSLILESASTNQTSMYLCASSAPGAPPFGANVLTFGAGSRLTVL.